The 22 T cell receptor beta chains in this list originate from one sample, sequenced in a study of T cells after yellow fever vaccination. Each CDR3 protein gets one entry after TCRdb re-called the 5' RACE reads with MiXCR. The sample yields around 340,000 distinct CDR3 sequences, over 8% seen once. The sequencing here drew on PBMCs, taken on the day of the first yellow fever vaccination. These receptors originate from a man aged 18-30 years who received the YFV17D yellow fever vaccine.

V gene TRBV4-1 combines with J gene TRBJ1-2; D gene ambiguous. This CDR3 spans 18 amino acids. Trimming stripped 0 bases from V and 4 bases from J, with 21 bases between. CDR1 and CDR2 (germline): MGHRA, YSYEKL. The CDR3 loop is CASSQDSIGREVGYGYTF. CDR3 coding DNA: TGCGCCAGCAGCCAAGATTCGATAGGGAGGGAGGTAGGCTATGGCTACACCTTC.

DNA of the CDR3: TGTGCCAGCAGTTTAAAATGGGCGGTAGAGGGGTCTTACTACGAGCAGTACTTC. Protein: CASSLKWAVEGSYYEQYF. V is TRBV27 and J is TRBJ2-7; D tentatively fits TRBD1 or TRBD2 (5 bases each). The CDR3 length is 18 residues. The V end was cut by 2 bases, the J end by 3 bases, with 23 bases between. CDR1 is MNHEY and CDR2 is SMNVEV in the germline V gene (reference sequence).

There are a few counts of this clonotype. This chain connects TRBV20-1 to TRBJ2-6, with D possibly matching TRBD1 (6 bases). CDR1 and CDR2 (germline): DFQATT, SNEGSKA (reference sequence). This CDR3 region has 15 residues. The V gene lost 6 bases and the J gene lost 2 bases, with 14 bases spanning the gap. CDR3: CSARTQGTGANVLTF. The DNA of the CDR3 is TGCAGTGCCAGGACACAGGGCACTGGGGCCAACGTCCTGACTTTC.

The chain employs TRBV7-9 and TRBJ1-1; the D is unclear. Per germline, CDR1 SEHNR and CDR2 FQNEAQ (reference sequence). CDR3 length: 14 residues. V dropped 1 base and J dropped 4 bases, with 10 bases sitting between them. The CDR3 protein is CASSLDGVPTEAFF. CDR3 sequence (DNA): TGTGCCAGCAGCTTAGACGGAGTACCCACTGAAGCTTTCTTT.

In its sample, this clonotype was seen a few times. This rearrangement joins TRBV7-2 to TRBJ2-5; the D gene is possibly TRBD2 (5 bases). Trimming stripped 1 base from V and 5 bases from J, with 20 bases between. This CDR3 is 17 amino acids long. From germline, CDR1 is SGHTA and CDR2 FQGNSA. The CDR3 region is CASSLGLLATPGETQYF. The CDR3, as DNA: TGTGCCAGCAGCTTAGGTTTGCTCGCCACGCCGGGGGAGACCCAGTACTTC. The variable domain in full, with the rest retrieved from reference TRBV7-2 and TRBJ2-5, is GAGVSQSPSNKVTEKGKDVELRCDPISGHTALYWYRQSLGQGLEFLIYFQGNSAPDKSGLPSDRFSAERTGGSVSTLTIQRTQQEDSAVYLCASSLGLLATPGETQYFGPGTRLLVL.

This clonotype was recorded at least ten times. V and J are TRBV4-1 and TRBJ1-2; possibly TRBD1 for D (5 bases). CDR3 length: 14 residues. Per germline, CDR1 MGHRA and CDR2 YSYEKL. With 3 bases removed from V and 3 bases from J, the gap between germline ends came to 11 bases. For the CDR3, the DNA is TGCGCCAGCAGCCATACGGCGGGGGACTATGGCTACACCTTC. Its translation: CASSHTAGDYGYTF.

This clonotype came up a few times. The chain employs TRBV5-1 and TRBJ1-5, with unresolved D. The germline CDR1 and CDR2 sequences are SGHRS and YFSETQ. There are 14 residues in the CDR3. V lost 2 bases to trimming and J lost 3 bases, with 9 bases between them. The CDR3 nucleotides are TGCGCCAGCAGCTTCGGCACCCCCAATCAGCCCCAGCATTTT. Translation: CASSFGTPNQPQHF. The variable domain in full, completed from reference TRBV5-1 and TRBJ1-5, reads KAGVTQTPRYLIKTRGQQVTLSCSPISGHRSVSWYQQTPGQGLQFLFEYFSETQRNKGNFPGRFSGRQFSNSRSEMNVSTLELGDSALYLCASSFGTPNQPQHFGDGTRLSIL.

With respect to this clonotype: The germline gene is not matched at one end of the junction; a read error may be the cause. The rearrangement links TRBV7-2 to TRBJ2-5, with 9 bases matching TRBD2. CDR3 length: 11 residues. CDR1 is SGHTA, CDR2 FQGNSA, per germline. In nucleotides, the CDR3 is TGTGCCAGCAGACTGCTAGCGGGGATAGACTTC. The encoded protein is CASRLLAGIDF.

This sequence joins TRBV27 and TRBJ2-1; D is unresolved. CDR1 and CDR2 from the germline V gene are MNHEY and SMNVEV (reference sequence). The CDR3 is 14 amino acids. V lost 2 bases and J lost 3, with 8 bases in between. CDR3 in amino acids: CASSLGIGYNEQFF. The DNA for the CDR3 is TGTGCCAGCAGTTTAGGTATAGGCTACAATGAGCAGTTCTTC.

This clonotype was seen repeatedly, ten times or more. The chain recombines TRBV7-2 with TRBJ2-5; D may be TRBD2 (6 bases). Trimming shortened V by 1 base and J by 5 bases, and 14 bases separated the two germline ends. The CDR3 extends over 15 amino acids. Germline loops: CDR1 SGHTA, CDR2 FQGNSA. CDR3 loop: CASSLVLGRRETQYF. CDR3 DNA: TGTGCCAGCAGCTTAGTGTTGGGGAGGCGGGAGACCCAGTACTTC.

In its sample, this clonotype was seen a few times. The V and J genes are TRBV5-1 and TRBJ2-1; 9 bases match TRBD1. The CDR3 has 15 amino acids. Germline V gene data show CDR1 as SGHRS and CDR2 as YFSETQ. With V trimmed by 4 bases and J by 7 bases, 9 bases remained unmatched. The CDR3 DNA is TGCGCCAGCAGCCCGGACAGGGGCTTACAAAATGAGCAGTTCTTC. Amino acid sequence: CASSPDRGLQNEQFF.

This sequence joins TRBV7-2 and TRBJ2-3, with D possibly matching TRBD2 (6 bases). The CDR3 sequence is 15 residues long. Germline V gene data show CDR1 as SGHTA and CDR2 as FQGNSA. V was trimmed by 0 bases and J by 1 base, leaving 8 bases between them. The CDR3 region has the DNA TGTGCCAGCAGCTTAGCCCAGCGGGGCACAGATACGCAGTATTTT. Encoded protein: CASSLAQRGTDTQYF.

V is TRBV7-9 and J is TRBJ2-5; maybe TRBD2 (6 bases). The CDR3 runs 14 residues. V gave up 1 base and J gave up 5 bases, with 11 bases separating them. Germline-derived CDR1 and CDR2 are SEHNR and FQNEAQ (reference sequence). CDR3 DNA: TGTGCCAGCAGCTTAGGAGCGGGCCTGGAGACCCAGTACTTC. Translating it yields CASSLGAGLETQYF.

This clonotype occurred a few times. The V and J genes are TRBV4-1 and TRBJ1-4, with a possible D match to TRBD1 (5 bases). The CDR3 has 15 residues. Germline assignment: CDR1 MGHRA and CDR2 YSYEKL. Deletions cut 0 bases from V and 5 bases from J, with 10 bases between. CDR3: CASSQDQGVNEKLFF. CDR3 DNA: TGCGCCAGCAGCCAAGATCAGGGCGTAAATGAAAAACTGTTTTTT.

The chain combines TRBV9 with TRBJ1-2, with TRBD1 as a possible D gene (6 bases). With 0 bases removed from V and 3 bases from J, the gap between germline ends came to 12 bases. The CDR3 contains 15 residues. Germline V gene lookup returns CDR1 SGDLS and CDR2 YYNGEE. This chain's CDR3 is CASSVALGGHYGYTF. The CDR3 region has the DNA TGTGCCAGCAGCGTAGCCCTCGGGGGCCACTATGGCTACACCTTC.

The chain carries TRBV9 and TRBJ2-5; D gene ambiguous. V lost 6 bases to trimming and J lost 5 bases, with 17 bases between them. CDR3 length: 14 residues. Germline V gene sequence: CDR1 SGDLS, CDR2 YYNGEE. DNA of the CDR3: TGTGCCAGCAACCCCGGGCCACACGGGGAGACCCAGTACTTC. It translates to CASNPGPHGETQYF.

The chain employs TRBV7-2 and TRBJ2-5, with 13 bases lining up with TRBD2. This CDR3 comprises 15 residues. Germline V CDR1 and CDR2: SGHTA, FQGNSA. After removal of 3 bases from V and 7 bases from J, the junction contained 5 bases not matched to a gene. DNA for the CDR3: TGTGCCAGCAGCTTTACTAGCGGGGGGGCCGGGACCCAGTACTTC. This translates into CASSFTSGGAGTQYF.

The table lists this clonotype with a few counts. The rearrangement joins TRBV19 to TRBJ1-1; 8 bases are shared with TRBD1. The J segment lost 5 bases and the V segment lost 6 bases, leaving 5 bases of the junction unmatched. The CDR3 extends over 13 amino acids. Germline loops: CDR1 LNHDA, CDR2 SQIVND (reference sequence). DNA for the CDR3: TGTGCCAGTAGCGACAGGGGTTGGACTGAAGCTTTCTTT. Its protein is CASSDRGWTEAFF. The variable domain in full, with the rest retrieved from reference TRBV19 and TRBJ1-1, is DGGITQSPKYLFRKEGQNVTLSCEQNLNHDAMYWYRQDPGQGLRLIYYSQIVNDFQKGDIAEGYSVSREKKESFPLTVTSAQKNPTAFYLCASSDRGWTEAFFGQGTRLTVV.

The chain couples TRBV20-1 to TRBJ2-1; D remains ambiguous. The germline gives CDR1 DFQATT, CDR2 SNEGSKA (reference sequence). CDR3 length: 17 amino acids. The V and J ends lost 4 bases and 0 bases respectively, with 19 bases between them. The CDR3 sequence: CSATRRVDSSSYNEQFF. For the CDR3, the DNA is TGCAGTGCTACCAGACGGGTAGACTCGAGCTCCTACAATGAGCAGTTCTTC.

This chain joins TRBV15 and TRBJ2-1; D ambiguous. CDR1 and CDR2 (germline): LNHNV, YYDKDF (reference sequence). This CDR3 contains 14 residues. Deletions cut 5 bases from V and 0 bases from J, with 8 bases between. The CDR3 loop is CATSGQSSYNEQFF. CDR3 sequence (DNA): TGTGCCACCAGCGGGCAAAGCTCCTACAATGAGCAGTTCTTC.

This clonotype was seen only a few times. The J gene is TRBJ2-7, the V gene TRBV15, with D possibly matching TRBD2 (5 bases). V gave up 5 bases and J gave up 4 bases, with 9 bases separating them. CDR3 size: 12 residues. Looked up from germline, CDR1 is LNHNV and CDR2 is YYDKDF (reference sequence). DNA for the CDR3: TGTGCCACCAGCCCCGAGGGATACGAGCAGTACGTC. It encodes CATSPEGYEQYV.

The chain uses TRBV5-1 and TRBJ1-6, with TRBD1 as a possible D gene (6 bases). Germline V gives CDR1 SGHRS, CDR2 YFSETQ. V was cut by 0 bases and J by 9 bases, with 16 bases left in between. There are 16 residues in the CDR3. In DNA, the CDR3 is TGCGCCAGCAGCTTGGAAGCAGGGGTTTCCTCTTCACCCCTCCACTTT. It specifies CASSLEAGVSSSPLHF.